These 29 T cell receptor beta chains share one sample of origin, sequenced in a study of blood T cell repertoires in COVID-19. TCRdb's copy holds only in-frame clones and misses some; the assay was immunoSEQ multiplex PCR. The sample includes over 300,000 clones, roughly 89% seen only once; the top ten take approximately 7%. The sample consisted of peripheral blood. The receptors derive from a young man with active or convalescent COVID-19.

The genes are TRBV11-3 and TRBJ2-1; 7 bases fit TRBD2. V lost 5 bases and J lost 6; bases outside the gene matches: 7. The germline gives CDR1 SGHNT, CDR2 YENEEA. This CDR3 has 14 amino acids. CDR3 protein: CASSPREGLNEQFF. The DNA for the CDR3 is TGTGCCAGCAGCCCTAGGGAGGGCCTCAATGAGCAGTTCTTC.

This rearrangement joins TRBV3-1 (or the pseudogene TRBV3-2) to TRBJ2-1; 8 bases line up with TRBD1. The CDR3 is 19 residues long. Germline lookup yields CDR1 LGHDT and CDR2 YNNKEL (reference sequence). V lost 5 bases and J lost 0; bases outside the gene matches: 15. The CDR3 loop reads CASSTHRGMSLSSYNEQFF. CDR3 sequence (DNA): TGTGCCAGCAGCACACACAGGGGGATGTCACTTAGCTCCTACAATGAGCAGTTCTTC.

The chain employs TRBV11-2 and TRBJ1-1; 7 bases line up with TRBD1. V trimming: 5 bases; J trimming: 0 bases; junction bases outside the gene matches: 6. CDR1 and CDR2 (germline): SGHAT, FQNNGV. The CDR3 consists of 15 residues. As DNA, the CDR3 is TGTGCCAGCAGCCCTAGGGGGCAGGTGAACACTGAAGCTTTCTTT. Residues: CASSPRGQVNTEAFF.

Remarks on this clone: The sample holds other DNA sequences that translate to the same CDR3. The chain employs TRBV7-9 and TRBJ1-2, with D tentatively TRBD1 (5 bases). Trimming took off 1 base at V and 0 bases at J, with 6 bases between the two ends. Germline-derived CDR1 and CDR2 are SEHNR and FQNEAQ (reference sequence). CDR3 length equals 14 residues. DNA for the CDR3: TGTGCCAGCAGCTTAGGGACACCTAACTATGGCTACACCTTC. Encoded protein: CASSLGTPNYGYTF.

This CDR3 is CASSARANTGELFF. In DNA form, the CDR3 reads TGTGCCAGCAGCGCCCGGGCGAACACCGGGGAGCTGTTTTTT. The chain uses TRBV9 and TRBJ2-2; D not certain. V was shortened by 3 bases and J by 0 bases, with 6 bases between the two germline ends. CDR1 is SGDLS, CDR2 YYNGEE, per germline. This CDR3 contains 14 residues. The full variable domain, completed using reference TRBV9 and TRBJ2-2, is DSGVTQTPKHLITATGQRVTLRCSPRSGDLSVYWYQQSLDQGLQFLIQYYNGEERAKGNILERFSAQQFPDLHSELNLSSLELGDSALYFCASSARANTGELFFGEGSRLTVL.

The rearrangement links TRBV6-5 to TRBJ2-1; the D gene is possibly TRBD1 (8 bases). The ends were cut back, 2 bases at V and 4 bases at J, with 15 bases in the middle. The CDR3 has 16 amino acids. Germline V gene sequence: CDR1 MNHEY, CDR2 SVGAGI. CDR3 coding DNA: TGTGCCAGCAGTTACGATACAGGGGGGGGATACAATGAGCAGTTCTTC. Protein product: CASSYDTGGGYNEQFF.

The rearrangement uses TRBV19 and TRBJ1-1; no clear D. CDR3 length: 11 residues. The germline V and J ends were trimmed by 3 bases and 8 bases, with 7 bases remaining between them. The germline CDR1 and CDR2 sequences are LNHDA and SQIVND (reference sequence). CDR3 amino acids: CASSMWEEAFF. The CDR3 DNA is TGTGCCAGTAGTATGTGGGAGGAAGCTTTCTTT.

This chain joins TRBV19 and TRBJ2-1, with 7 bases identical to TRBD1. The CDR3 consists of 14 residues. J was trimmed by 1 base and V by 3 bases; bases with no gene match: 0. CDR1 is LNHDA and CDR2 is SQIVND in the germline V gene (reference sequence). CDR3 region: CASSMDRSYNEQFF. The CDR3 nucleotides read TGTGCCAGTAGTATGGACAGGTCCTACAATGAGCAGTTCTTC.

This rearrangement joins TRBV5-8 to TRBJ1-1, with 7 bases that match TRBD1. V was pared by 4 bases and J by 4 bases, with 7 bases of the junction left unmatched. Germline V CDR1 and CDR2: SGHTS, YDEGEE. This CDR3 has 14 amino acids. The DNA of the CDR3 is TGTGCCAGCAGCCACGACAGGGAGGTCACTGAAGCTTTCTTT. Its protein product is CASSHDREVTEAFF. Using reference TRBV5-8 and TRBJ1-1 for the parts outside the CDR3, the full variable domain is EAGVTQSPTHLIKTRGQQATLRCSPISGHTSVYWYQQALGLGLQFLLWYDEGEERNRGNFPPRFSGRQFPNYSSELNVNALELEDSALYLCASSHDREVTEAFFGQGTRLTVV.

The V and J genes are TRBV4-1 and TRBJ1-1; 7 bases fit TRBD1. The CDR3 runs to 15 residues. Trimming cost V 6 bases and J 3 bases; bases outside gene matches: 10. Germline V gene lookup returns CDR1 MGHRA and CDR2 YSYEKL. CDR3 amino acids: CASSSGGQGDTEAFF. The CDR3 nucleotides read TGCGCCAGCAGTTCTGGGGGGCAGGGGGACACTGAAGCTTTCTTT.

About this clone: The sample carries other DNA sequences with the same CDR3. This chain uses TRBV27 with TRBJ1-1, with D possibly TRBD1 on 6 matching bases. The germline CDR1 and CDR2 sequences are MNHEY and SMNVEV (reference sequence). The CDR3 is 13 residues long. The V and J ends lost 5 bases and 1 base respectively, with 8 bases between them. The chain's CDR3 is CASSLQGNTEAFF. The DNA for the CDR3 is TGTGCCAGCAGTCTACAGGGGAACACTGAAGCTTTCTTT.

The chain carries TRBV27 and TRBJ2-7; 8 nucleotides agree with TRBD1. CDR3 length equals 15 residues. J was trimmed by 1 base and V by 7 bases; bases with no gene match: 9. Per the germline V gene, CDR1 is MNHEY and CDR2 is SMNVEV (reference sequence). The DNA of the CDR3 is TGTGCCAGCACTTCGGCCGGGACAGGATCCTACGAGCAGTACTTC. As protein: CASTSAGTGSYEQYF.

This sequence joins TRBV5-6 and TRBJ1-2, with 9 bases lining up with TRBD1. Losses at the gene ends were 6 bases for V and 4 bases for J; bases not matched to a gene: 4. There are 13 residues in the CDR3. The germline gives CDR1 SGHDT, CDR2 YYEEEE. CDR3 DNA sequence: TGTGCCAGCACCAAACAGGGGGCCTATGGCTACACCTTC. This sequence encodes CASTKQGAYGYTF.

The gene calls are TRBV7-2 and TRBJ2-3, with TRBD2 matching over 8 bases. CDR1 and CDR2 from the germline V gene are SGHTA and FQGNSA. Germline trimming cut 6 bases from V and 3 bases from J; bases unmatched to any gene: 11. The CDR3 is 16 amino acids. CDR3 sequence: CASRTQREMRTDTQYF. Written as DNA, the CDR3 is TGTGCCAGCAGGACCCAGCGGGAGATGAGAACAGATACGCAGTATTTT.

The chain joins TRBV14 to TRBJ2-7; 7 bases are shared with TRBD2. Germline V gene data show CDR1 as SGHDN and CDR2 as FVKESK. The trim removed 1 base at V and 5 bases at J, leaving 5 bases unmatched. CDR3 size: 14 residues. This CDR3 reads CASSQVRLAHEQYF. CDR3 bases: TGTGCCAGCAGCCAAGTGCGACTAGCTCACGAGCAGTACTTC.

The rearrangement uses TRBV5-6 and TRBJ2-3; the match to TRBD2 covers 10 bases. With 0 bases clipped from V and 5 bases from J, the junction kept 3 bases outside the gene matches. Germline assignment: CDR1 SGHDT and CDR2 YYEEEE. This CDR3 region has 15 residues. The CDR3 spells CASSLASGSVDTQYF. The CDR3 region has the DNA TGTGCCAGCAGCTTGGCTAGCGGGAGTGTAGATACGCAGTATTTT.

The chain has TRBV15 and TRBJ1-3, with D perhaps TRBD1 (5 bases). The CDR3 is 18 residues long. The V end lost 2 bases, the J end lost 4 bases, and 21 bases lay between the germline ends. In germline, CDR1 is LNHNV, CDR2 YYDKDF (reference sequence). The CDR3 here is CATSRQTPTRGVGNTIYF. Written as DNA, the CDR3 is TGTGCCACCAGCAGACAGACCCCAACAAGGGGCGTAGGAAACACCATATATTTT.

The chain is built from TRBV7-8 and TRBJ1-5; 7 nucleotides line up with TRBD1. Germline-derived CDR1 and CDR2 are SGHVS and FQNEAQ. This CDR3 is 15 amino acids long. V lost 5 bases, J lost 4 bases, and 8 bases stayed unmatched. The CDR3 DNA reads as TGTGCCAGCAGCATGACAGGGCTCGGGAATCAGCCCCAGCATTTT. Residues: CASSMTGLGNQPQHF.

The rearrangement joins TRBV27 to TRBJ1-5, with 7 bases identical to TRBD1. From germline, CDR1 is MNHEY and CDR2 SMNVEV (reference sequence). The trim removed 5 bases at V and 3 bases at J, leaving 4 bases unmatched. The CDR3 is 14 residues long. CDR3 sequence: CASSPTGVNQPQHF. The CDR3 region has the DNA TGTGCCAGCAGTCCCACAGGGGTCAATCAGCCCCAGCATTTT.

The gene calls are TRBV7-2 and TRBJ2-2; 7 bases align to TRBD1. Trimming cost V 5 bases and J 4 bases; bases outside gene matches: 10. The length of the CDR3 is 16 residues. In germline, CDR1 is SGHTA, CDR2 FQGNSA. DNA for the CDR3: TGTGCCAGCAGCCCGAACCGGGCAGGGGGCACCGGGGAGCTGTTTTTT. Its protein product is CASSPNRAGGTGELFF.

With regard to this clone: The junction departs from germline at one end; a sequencing error may be responsible. This chain joins TRBV24-1 and TRBJ2-6; 14 positions match TRBD2. The CDR3 runs 20 residues. Germline V gene data show CDR1 as KGHDR and CDR2 as SFDVKD. DNA for the CDR3: TGTGCCACCAGTGAACGGACTAGCGGGGGGCCGGGGTCTGGGGCCAACGTGCTGACTTTC. It encodes CATSERTSGGPGSGANVLTF.

The gene calls are TRBV7-9 and TRBJ1-4, with a tentative D call TRBD1 (5 bases). Germline V lookup: CDR1 SEHNR, CDR2 FQNEAQ (reference sequence). The CDR3 has 15 amino acids. The germline V and J ends were trimmed by 5 bases and 7 bases, with 17 bases remaining between them. This chain's CDR3 is CASSPGRGDFEKLFF. CDR3 coding DNA: TGTGCCAGCAGCCCCGGACGGGGGGACTTTGAAAAACTGTTTTTT.

Only a few counts were recorded for this clone. The sample carries other DNA sequences with the same CDR3. CDR3 loop: CASSPTGYNYGYTF. The CDR3 region has the DNA TGTGCCAGCAGTCCGACAGGGTATAACTATGGCTACACCTTC. The chain combines TRBV27 with TRBJ1-2; 7 nucleotides agree with TRBD1. V was clipped by 5 bases and J by 1 base; unmatched bases: 4. The V gene's germline CDR1 is MNHEY and CDR2 SMNVEV (reference sequence). The CDR3 runs 14 residues.

The DNA of the CDR3 is TGTGCCAGCAGCTTAGTCCGCGACACTGAAGCTTTCTTT. It is translated as CASSLVRDTEAFF. This chain uses TRBV7-3 with TRBJ1-1, with D uncertain. The CDR3 contains 13 residues. Deletions cut 2 bases from V and 3 bases from J, with 7 bases between. Germline V gene lookup returns CDR1 SGHTA and CDR2 FQGTGA.

V and J are TRBV6-5 and TRBJ1-2; D possibly corresponds to TRBD1 (6 bases). V was clipped by 0 bases and J by 9 bases, with 14 bases between them. The CDR3 runs to 14 residues. Germline CDR1 MNHEY, CDR2 SVGAGI. CDR3 coding DNA: TGTGCCAGCAGTTACTCCGGCAGGGACACGAGCTACACCTTC. It specifies CASSYSGRDTSYTF.

The chain combines TRBV10-3 with TRBJ1-5; perhaps TRBD1 as D (6 bases). There are 16 residues in the CDR3. Trimming cost V 0 bases and J 3 bases, with 12 bases left between them. Germline V gives CDR1 ENHRY, CDR2 SYGVKD. The CDR3 DNA reads TGTGCCATCAGTGAGTCCTTCAGGGGAGACAATCAGCCCCAGCATTTT. Its protein product is CAISESFRGDNQPQHF.

This chain joins TRBV2 and TRBJ2-3; D is undetermined. The CDR3 has 14 residues. Germline values: CDR1 SNHLY, CDR2 FYNNEI. Between the trimmed V and J ends, which lost 5 bases and 3 bases, there was a span of 12 bases. The CDR3 protein is CASSHPLKTDTQYF. DNA for the CDR3: TGTGCCAGCAGTCACCCACTTAAGACAGATACGCAGTATTTT.

The chain is built from TRBV19 and TRBJ2-2; D is undetermined. V dropped 7 bases and J dropped 2 bases, with 20 bases sitting between them. This CDR3 comprises 17 residues. Germline V lookup: CDR1 LNHDA, CDR2 SQIVND (reference sequence). The CDR3 loop is CASTATLSRPNTGELFF. The CDR3 DNA reads as TGTGCCAGTACCGCTACTCTGTCTCGCCCTAACACCGGGGAGCTGTTTTTT.

The chain couples TRBV28 to TRBJ2-1; 9 bases match TRBD2. Trimming removed 6 bases from V and 4 bases from J; junction bases left unmatched: 7. Per germline, CDR1 MDHEN and CDR2 SYDVKM. CDR3 length: 15 amino acids. CDR3 nucleotides: TGTGCCAGCAGCGAGACTAGCGGCCGTTACAATGAGCAGTTCTTC. Translating gives CASSETSGRYNEQFF.